This TCR beta chain was recorded in a study of T cell changes during pregnancy in multiple sclerosis. V was cut by 8 bases and J by 1 base, with 11 bases left in between. Germline lookup yields CDR1 SNHLY and CDR2 FYNNEI. The CDR3 extends over 13 amino acids. Assay: immunoSEQ multiplex PCR; the TCRdb copy retains only in-frame clones and omits some. The repertoire holds about 75,000 clones, with more than 70% as singletons. Sequenced material: peripheral blood, taken in the first trimester of pregnancy. The chain is built from TRBV2 and TRBJ1-1; D might be TRBD1 (6 bases). This clonotype originated in a female donor in good health, enrolled as a control in a pregnancy study. The CDR3 region has the DNA TGTGCCAGCTTACAGGGCACGAACACTGAAGCTTTCTTT. This encodes CASLQGTNTEAFF.